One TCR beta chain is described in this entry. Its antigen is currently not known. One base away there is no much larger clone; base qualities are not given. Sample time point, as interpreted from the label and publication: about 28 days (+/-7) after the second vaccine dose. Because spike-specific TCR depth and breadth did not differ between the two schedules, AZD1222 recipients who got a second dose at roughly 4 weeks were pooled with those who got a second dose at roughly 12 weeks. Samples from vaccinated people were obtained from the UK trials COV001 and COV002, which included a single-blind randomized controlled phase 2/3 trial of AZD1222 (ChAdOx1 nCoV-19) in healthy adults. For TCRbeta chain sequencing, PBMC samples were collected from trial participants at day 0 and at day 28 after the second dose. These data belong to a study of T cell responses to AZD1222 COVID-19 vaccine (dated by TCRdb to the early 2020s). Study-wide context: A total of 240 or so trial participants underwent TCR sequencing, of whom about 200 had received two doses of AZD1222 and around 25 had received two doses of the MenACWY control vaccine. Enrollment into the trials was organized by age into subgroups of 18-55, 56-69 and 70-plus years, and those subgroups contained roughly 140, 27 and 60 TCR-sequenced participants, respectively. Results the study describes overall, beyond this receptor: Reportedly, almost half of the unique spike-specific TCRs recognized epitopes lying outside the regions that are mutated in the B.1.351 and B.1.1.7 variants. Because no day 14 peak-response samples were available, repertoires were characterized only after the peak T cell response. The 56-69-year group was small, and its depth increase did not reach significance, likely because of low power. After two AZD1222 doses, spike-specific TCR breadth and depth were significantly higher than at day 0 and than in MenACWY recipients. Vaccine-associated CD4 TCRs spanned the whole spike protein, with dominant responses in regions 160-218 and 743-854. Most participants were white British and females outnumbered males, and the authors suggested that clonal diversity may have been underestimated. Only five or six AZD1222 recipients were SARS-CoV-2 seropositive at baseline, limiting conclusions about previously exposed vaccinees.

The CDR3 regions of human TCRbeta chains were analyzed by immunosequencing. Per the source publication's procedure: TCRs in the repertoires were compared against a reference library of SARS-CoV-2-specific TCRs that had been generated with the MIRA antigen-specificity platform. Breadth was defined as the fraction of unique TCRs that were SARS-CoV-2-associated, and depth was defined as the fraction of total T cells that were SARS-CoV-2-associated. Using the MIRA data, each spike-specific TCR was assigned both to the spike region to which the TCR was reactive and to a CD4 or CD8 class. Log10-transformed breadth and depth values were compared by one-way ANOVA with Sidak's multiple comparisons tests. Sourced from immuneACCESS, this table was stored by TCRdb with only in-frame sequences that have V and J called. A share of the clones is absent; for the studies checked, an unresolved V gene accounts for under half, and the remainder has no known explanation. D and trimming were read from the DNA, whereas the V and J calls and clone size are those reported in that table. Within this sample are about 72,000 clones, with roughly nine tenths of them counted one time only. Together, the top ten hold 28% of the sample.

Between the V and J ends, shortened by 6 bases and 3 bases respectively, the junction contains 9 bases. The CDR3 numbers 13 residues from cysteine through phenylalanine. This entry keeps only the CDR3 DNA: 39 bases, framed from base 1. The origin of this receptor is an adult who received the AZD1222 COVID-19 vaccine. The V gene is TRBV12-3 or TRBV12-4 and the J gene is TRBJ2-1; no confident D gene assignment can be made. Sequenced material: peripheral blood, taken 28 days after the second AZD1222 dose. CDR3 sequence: CASSYLGYNEQFF. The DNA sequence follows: TGTGCCAGCAGCTACCTGGGCTACAATGAGCAGTTCTTC.